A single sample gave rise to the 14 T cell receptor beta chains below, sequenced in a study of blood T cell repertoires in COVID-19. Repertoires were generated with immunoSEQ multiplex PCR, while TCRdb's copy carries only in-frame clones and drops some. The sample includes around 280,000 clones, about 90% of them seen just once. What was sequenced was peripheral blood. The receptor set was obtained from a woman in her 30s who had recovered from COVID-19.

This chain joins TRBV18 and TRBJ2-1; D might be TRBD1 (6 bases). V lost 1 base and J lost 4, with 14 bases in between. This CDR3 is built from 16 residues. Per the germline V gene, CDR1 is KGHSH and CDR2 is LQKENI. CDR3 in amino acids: CASSPLVQGPYNEQFF. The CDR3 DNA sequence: TGTGCCAGCTCACCACTCGTTCAGGGGCCTTACAATGAGCAGTTCTTC.

Written as DNA, the CDR3 is TGTGCCAGCAGTTTATATCGTCTCAACAGGGAGACCCAGTACTTC. Its protein product is CASSLYRLNRETQYF. V and J are TRBV28 and TRBJ2-5; D might be TRBD1 (5 bases). The CDR3 loop spans 15 amino acids. V dropped 1 base and J dropped 5 bases, with 14 bases sitting between them. Germline CDR1 MDHEN, CDR2 SYDVKM.

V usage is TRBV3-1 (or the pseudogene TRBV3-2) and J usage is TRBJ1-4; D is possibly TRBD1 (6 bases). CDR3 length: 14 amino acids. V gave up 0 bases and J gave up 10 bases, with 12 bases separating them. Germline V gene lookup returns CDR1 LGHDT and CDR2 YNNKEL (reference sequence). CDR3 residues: CASSQDAGEGKLFF. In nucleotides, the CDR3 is TGTGCCAGCAGCCAAGATGCAGGGGAAGGAAAACTGTTTTTT.

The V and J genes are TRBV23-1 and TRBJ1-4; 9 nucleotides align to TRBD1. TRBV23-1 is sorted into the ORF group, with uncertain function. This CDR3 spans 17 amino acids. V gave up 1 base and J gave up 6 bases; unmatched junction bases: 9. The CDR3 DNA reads TGCGCCAGCAGTCAATGGAGGGGGACAGGGAGATATGAAAAACTGTTTTTT. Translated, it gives CASSQWRGTGRYEKLFF.

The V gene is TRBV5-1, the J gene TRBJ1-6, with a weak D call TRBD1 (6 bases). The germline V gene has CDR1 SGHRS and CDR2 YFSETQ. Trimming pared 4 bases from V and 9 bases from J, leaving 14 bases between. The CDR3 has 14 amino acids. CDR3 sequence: CASSAGEVSSPLHF. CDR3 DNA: TGCGCCAGCAGCGCAGGGGAAGTGAGTTCACCCCTCCACTTT.

As DNA, the CDR3 is TGTGCCAGCCGTCGACAGGGGTCCTACAATGAGCAGTTCTTC. The encoded protein is CASRRQGSYNEQFF. The chain links TRBV6-5 to TRBJ2-1; 8 bases line up with TRBD1. This CDR3 is built from 14 residues. With V trimmed by 8 bases and J by 1 base, 4 bases remained unmatched. Per germline, CDR1 MNHEY and CDR2 SVGAGI.

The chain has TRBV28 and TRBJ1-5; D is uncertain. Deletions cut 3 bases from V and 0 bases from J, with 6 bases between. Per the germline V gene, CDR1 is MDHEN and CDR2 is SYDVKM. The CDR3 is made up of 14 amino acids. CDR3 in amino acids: CASSLRYSNQPQHF. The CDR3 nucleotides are TGTGCCAGCAGTTTGAGGTATAGCAATCAGCCCCAGCATTTT.

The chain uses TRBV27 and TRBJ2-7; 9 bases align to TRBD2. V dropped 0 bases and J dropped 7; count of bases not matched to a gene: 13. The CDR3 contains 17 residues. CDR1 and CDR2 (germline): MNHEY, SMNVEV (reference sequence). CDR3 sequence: CASSLSLGLAQAGEQYF. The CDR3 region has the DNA TGTGCCAGCAGTTTATCTTTGGGACTAGCCCAGGCGGGTGAGCAGTACTTC.

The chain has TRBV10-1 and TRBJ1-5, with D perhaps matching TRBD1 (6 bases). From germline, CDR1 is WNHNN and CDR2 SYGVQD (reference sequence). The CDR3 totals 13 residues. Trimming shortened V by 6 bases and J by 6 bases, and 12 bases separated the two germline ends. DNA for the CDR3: TGCGCCAGCAGAGTACAGGGAGCTCAGCCCCAGCATTTT. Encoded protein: CASRVQGAQPQHF.

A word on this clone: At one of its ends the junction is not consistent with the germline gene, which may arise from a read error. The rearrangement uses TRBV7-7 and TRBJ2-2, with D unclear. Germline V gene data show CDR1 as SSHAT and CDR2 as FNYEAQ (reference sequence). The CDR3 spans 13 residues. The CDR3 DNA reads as TGTGCTAGCAGCTTAGTTACTACCGGGGAGCTGTTTTTT. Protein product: CASSLVTTGELFF.

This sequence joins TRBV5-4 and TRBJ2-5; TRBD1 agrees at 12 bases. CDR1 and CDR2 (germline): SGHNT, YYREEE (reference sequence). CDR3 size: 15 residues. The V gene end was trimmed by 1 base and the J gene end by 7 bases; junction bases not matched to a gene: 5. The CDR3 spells CASSLPGQGAWTQYF. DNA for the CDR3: TGTGCCAGCAGCTTGCCGGGACAGGGGGCATGGACCCAGTACTTC.

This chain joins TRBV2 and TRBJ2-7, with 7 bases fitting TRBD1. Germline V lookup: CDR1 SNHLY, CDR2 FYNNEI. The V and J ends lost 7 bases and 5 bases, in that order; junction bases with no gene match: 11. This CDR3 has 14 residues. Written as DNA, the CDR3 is TGTGCCAGCACTGGGCGCCAGGGGGAAGACGAGCAGTACTTC. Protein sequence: CASTGRQGEDEQYF.

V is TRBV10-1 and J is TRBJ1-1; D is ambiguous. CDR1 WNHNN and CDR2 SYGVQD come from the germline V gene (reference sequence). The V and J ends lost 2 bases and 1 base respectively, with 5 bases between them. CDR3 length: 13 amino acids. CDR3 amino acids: CASSETGNTEAFF. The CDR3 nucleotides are TGCGCCAGCAGTGAGACGGGGAACACTGAAGCTTTCTTT.

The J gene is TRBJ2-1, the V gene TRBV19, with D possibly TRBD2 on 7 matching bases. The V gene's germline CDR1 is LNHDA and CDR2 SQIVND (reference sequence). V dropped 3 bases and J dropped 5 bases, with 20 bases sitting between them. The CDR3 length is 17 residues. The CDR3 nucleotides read TGTGCCAGTAGTATCGATGTAAAGGGAGGGGGAGACAATGAGCAGTTCTTC. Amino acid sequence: CASSIDVKGGGDNEQFF.